The sequence of this T cell receptor beta chain was determined in a study of T cells in Graves' hyperthyroidism and ophthalmopathy. Study-level results: Progression to ophthalmopathy was predicted a median of 6.5 months early.

This CDR3 spans 16 amino acids. V dropped 0 bases and J dropped 2; count of bases not matched to a gene: 3. Germline V lookup: CDR1 SGHRS, CDR2 YFSETQ. This clonotype was recorded many times. Its matching antigen is unknown. Using RNA transcripts as the source, TCR beta CDR3 regions were amplified. TCR CDR3 regions were first amplified by RT-PCR with HTBI primers. TCRdb re-analysed the multiplex PCR reads in MiXCR, keeping a single row per CDR3 protein. The sample gives about 600,000 distinct CDR3 sequences, 13% to 15% of which show up once; under 15% is in the top ten. V is TRBV5-1 and J is TRBJ2-1, with 9 bases matching TRBD2. Sequencing was carried out using blood. The origin of this receptor is a woman aged 45-59 years with Graves' ophthalmopathy. This CDR3 is CASSLGLAGPYNEQFF. CDR3 coding DNA: TGCGCCAGCAGCTTGGGGCTAGCGGGACCCTACAATGAGCAGTTCTTC.